A selection of T cell receptor beta chains follows, all from one sample in a study of T cell responses to AZD1222 COVID-19 vaccine. Libraries were prepared by immunoSEQ multiplex PCR; TCRdb keeps only in-frame clonotypes and omits some of them. The sample has 90,000 to 150,000 clones; about 85% are singletons. This sample comprised peripheral blood, obtained 28 days after the second AZD1222 dose. These TCRs come from an adult who received the AZD1222 COVID-19 vaccine. The CDR3 runs from the conserved cysteine through the conserved F or W. A D gene is named only where the DNA matches it firmly. The size of a clone is reported for some rows only, either as once, few or many, or as a class for expanded clones.

TRBV7-8,.,.,TRBJ1-5,CASSPPGQPQHF,TGTGCCAGCAGCCCGCCGGGGCAGCCCCAGCATTTT
TRBV5-4,TRBD1,.,TRBJ2-4,CASSSRQGARTIQYF,TGTGCCAGCAGCAGCAGACAGGGGGCGCGTACCATTCAGTACTTC
TRBV12-3/TRBV12-4,.,.,TRBJ2-1,CASRGRRDEQFF,TGTGCCAGCAGAGGGCGGCGCGATGAGCAGTTCTTC
TRBV11-1,TRBD2,.,TRBJ2-3,CASSLAVIAGKDTQYF,TGTGCCAGCAGCTTAGCAGTTATAGCGGGGAAAGATACGCAGTATTTT
TRBV7-9,TRBD1,.,TRBJ1-2,CASSSEGTGDNYGYTF,TGTGCCAGCAGCTCAGAGGGGACAGGTGATAACTATGGCTACACCTTC
TRBV7-2,TRBD1,.,TRBJ1-1,CASSWGQGGHPEAFF,TGTGCCAGCAGCTGGGGACAGGGGGGCCACCCTGAAGCTTTCTTT
TRBV24-1,.,.,TRBJ2-1,CATSDRDPWTPYNEQFF,TGTGCCACCAGTGACCGGGACCCCTGGACACCCTACAATGAGCAGTTCTTC
TRBV6-2/TRBV6-3,.,.,TRBJ1-6,CASSYSGSSYNSPLHF,TGTGCCAGCAGTTACTCGGGGAGCTCCTATAATTCACCCCTCCACTTT
TRBV5-4,.,.,TRBJ1-2,CASSSPDYGYTF,TGTGCCAGCAGCTCCCCCGACTATGGCTACACCTTC
TRBV9,.,.,TRBJ1-6,CASSSRQSPNSPLHF,TGTGCCAGCAGCTCCCGACAGTCCCCCAATTCACCCCTCCACTTT
TRBV19,.,.,TRBJ2-7,CASSIYGIGYEQYF,TGTGCCAGTAGTATATACGGGATCGGGTACGAGCAGTACTTC
TRBV12-3/TRBV12-4,TRBD1,.,TRBJ2-7,CASRRQGSYEQYF,TGTGCCAGCAGGCGACAGGGGTCCTACGAGCAGTACTTC
TRBV28,TRBD1,.,TRBJ1-3,CASLGGGTGINTIYF,TGTGCCAGTCTAGGAGGCGGGACAGGGATAAACACCATATATTTT
TRBV19,TRBD1,.,TRBJ1-2,CASRSTGARDYGYTF,TGTGCCAGTAGGTCTACAGGGGCCCGAGACTATGGCTACACCTTC
TRBV5-4,TRBD1,.,TRBJ1-1,CASSGGQHTEAFF,TGTGCCAGCAGCGGGGGACAGCACACTGAAGCTTTCTTT
TRBV12-3/TRBV12-4,.,once,TRBJ1-5,CASSRIPLNQHF,TGTGCCAGCAGCCGGATTCCCCTAAACCAGCATTTT